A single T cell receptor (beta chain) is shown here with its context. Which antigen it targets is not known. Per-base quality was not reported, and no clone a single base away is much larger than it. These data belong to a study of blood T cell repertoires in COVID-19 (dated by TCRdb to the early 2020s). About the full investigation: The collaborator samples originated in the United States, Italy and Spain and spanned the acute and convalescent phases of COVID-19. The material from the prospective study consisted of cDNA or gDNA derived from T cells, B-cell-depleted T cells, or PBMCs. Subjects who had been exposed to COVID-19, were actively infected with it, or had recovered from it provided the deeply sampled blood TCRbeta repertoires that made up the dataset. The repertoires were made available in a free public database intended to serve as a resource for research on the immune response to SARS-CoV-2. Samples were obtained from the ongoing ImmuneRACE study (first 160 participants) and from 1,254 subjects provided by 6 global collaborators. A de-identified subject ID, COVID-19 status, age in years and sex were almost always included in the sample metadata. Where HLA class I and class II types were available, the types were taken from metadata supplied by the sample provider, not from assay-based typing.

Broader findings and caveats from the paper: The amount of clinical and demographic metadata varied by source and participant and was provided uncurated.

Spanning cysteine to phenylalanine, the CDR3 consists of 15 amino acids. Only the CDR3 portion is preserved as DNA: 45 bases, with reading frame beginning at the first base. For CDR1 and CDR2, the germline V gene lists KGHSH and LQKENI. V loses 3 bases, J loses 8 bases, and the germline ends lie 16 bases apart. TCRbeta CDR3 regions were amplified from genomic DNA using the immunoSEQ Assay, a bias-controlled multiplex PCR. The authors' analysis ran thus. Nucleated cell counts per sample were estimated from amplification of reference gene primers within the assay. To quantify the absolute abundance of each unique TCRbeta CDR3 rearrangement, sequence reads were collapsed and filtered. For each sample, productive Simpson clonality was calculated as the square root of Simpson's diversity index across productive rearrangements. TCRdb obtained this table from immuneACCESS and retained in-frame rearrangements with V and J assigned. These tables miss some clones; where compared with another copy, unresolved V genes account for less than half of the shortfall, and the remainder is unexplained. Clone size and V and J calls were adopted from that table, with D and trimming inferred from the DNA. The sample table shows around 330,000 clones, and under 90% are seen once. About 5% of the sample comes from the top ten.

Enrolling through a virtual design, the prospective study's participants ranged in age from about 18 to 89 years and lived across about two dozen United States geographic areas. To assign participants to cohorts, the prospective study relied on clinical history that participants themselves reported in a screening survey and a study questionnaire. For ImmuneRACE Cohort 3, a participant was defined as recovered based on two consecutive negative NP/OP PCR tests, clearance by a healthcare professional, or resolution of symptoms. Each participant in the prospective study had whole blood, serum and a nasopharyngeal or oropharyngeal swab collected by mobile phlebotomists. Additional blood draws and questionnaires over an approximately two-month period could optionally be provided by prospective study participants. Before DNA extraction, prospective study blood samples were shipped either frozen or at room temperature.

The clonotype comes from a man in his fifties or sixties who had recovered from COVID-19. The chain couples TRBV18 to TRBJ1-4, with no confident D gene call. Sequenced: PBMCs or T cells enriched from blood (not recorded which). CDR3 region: CASSPGSSVVEKLFF. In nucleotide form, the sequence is TGTGCCAGCTCACCCGGTAGCTCTGTCGTGGAAAAACTGTTTTTT.